Below, one T cell receptor beta chain is given with its context. Some clones are missing from TCRdb's copy, which holds only in-frame ones; the method was immunoSEQ multiplex PCR. The profile shows about 140,000 clones, around 89% of them singletons. V dropped 8 bases and J dropped 1 base, with 8 bases sitting between them. This CDR3 comprises 12 residues. Germline V lookup: CDR1 MNHEY, CDR2 SMNVEV (reference sequence). This record belongs to a study of T cell responses to AZD1222 COVID-19 vaccine. This material consisted of peripheral blood, taken on day 0 of AZD1222 vaccination. This sequence originates from an adult in good health. The chain links TRBV27 to TRBJ1-1, with unresolved D. For the CDR3, the DNA is TGTGCCAGCCGCCTTGGGAACACTGAAGCTTTCTTT. Its protein is CASRLGNTEAFF.